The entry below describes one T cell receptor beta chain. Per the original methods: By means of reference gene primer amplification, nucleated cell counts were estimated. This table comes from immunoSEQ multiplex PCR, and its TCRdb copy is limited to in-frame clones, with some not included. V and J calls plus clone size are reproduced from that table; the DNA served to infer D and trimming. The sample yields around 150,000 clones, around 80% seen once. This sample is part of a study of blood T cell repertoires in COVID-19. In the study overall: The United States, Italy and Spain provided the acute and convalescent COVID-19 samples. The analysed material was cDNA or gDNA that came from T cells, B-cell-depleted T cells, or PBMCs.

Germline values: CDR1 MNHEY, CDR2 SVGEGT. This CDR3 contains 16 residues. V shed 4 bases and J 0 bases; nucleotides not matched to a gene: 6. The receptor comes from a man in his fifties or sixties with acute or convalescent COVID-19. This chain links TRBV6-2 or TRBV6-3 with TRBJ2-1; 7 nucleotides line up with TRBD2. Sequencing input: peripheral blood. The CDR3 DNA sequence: TGTGCCAGCAGTTCCCGGGACTACACCTCCTACAATGAGCAGTTCTTC. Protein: CASSSRDYTSYNEQFF.